By sample fraction, the clone carrying this T cell receptor gamma chain is medium-sized. Germline and junction disagree at one end, which may indicate a read error. This entry comes from a study of gamma-delta T cells after stem cell transplantation. TCRdb reanalysed the RT-PCR reads via CATT. The sample has about 1,900 gamma-chain clones, roughly 3.4% seen once. Germline lookup yields CDR1 VTNTFY and CDR2 YDVSTARD (reference sequence). The CDR3 spans 12 residues. The sequence derives from a human donor. It is not recorded whose cells these are; they may come from a transplant donor. The sequencing sample was made of gamma-delta T cells. This chain uses TRGV3 with TRGJ1 or TRGJ2. CDR3 residues: CATWGRYYNKLF. The CDR3 DNA is TGTGCCACCTGGGGCCGATATTATAATAAACTCTTT.